A single sample is the source of the 29 T cell receptor beta chains below, sequenced in a study of blood T cell repertoires in COVID-19. Profiled with immunoSEQ multiplex PCR; TCRdb holds only in-frame clones, not every one. The data show some 97,000 clones, with 80% to 95% seen just once and around 5.7% held by the top ten. Specimen: peripheral blood. The receptors derive from a man aged 70 or older with acute or convalescent COVID-19.

The V call is TRBV3-1 (or the pseudogene TRBV3-2), the J call TRBJ1-2; tentatively, D is TRBD1 (6 bases). CDR1 and CDR2 from the germline V gene are LGHDT and YNNKEL (reference sequence). This CDR3 contains 15 residues. V lost 1 base, J lost 4 bases, and 13 bases lay in between. The CDR3 loop reads CASSQGTGPGYGYTF. Here the CDR3 DNA reads TGTGCCAGCAGCCAAGGAACAGGGCCGGGCTATGGCTACACCTTC.

The rearrangement uses TRBV27 and TRBJ2-7; TRBD1 matches at 10 bases. The germline CDR1 and CDR2 sequences are MNHEY and SMNVEV (reference sequence). This CDR3 has 14 residues. With V trimmed by 8 bases and J by 6 bases, 10 bases remained unmatched. The CDR3 loop reads CASSTGTGVVEQYF. CDR3 nucleotides: TGTGCCAGCTCGACCGGGACAGGGGTGGTCGAGCAGTACTTC.

The V and J genes are TRBV7-3 and TRBJ2-5; the match to TRBD2 covers 7 bases. Germline CDR1 and CDR2: SGHTA and FQGTGA. This CDR3 has 21 residues. The V segment lost 2 bases and the J segment 4 bases; nucleotides outside the gene matches: 25. CDR3 region: CASSLVREKRDLKEEGETQYF. In nucleotides, the CDR3 is TGTGCCAGCAGCTTAGTCAGAGAAAAGCGGGACTTGAAGGAAGAGGGAGAGACCCAGTACTTC.

The chain recombines TRBV6-1 with TRBJ2-2; 8 bases line up with TRBD2. This CDR3 comprises 16 residues. Germline values: CDR1 MNHNS, CDR2 SASEGT. With 2 bases clipped from V and 3 bases from J, the junction kept 5 bases outside the gene matches. The DNA of the CDR3 is TGTGCCAGCAGTGAACTGGGACTAGTAGACACCGGGGAGCTGTTTTTT. It codes for CASSELGLVDTGELFF.

This clone was recorded only once. The chain combines TRBV9 with TRBJ1-5; D unresolved. Germline V lookup: CDR1 SGDLS, CDR2 YYNGEE. The CDR3 has 15 residues. Deletions cut 1 base from V and 4 bases from J, with 12 bases between. The CDR3 DNA follows: TGTGCCAGCAGCGTAACCCCAGAGGGAAATCAGCCCCAGCATTTT. Amino acids: CASSVTPEGNQPQHF.

V and J are TRBV7-9 and TRBJ1-2, with no clear D. The CDR3 is made up of 16 amino acids. Trimming removed 2 bases from V and 4 bases from J, with 17 bases in between. Germline values: CDR1 SEHNR, CDR2 FQNEAQ (reference sequence). The CDR3 DNA sequence: TGTGCCAGCAGCTTACCCCTAGCTGAGACACTCTATGGCTACACCTTC. Encoded protein: CASSLPLAETLYGYTF.

The chain has TRBV5-3 and TRBJ2-2; TRBD1 aligns across 9 bases. TRBV5-3 is an open reading frame, and its role is uncertain. The CDR3 spans 16 residues. The ends lost 2 bases at V and 2 bases at J; junction bases unmatched: 4. Here the CDR3 reads CARSFGGQGNTGELFF. CDR3 sequence (DNA): TGTGCCAGAAGCTTCGGGGGACAGGGCAACACCGGGGAGCTGTTTTTT.

The chain uses TRBV10-3 and TRBJ1-5, with D maybe TRBD1 (5 bases). Germline CDR1 and CDR2: ENHRY and SYGVKD. The CDR3 is 13 amino acids. Trimming cost V 3 bases and J 9 bases, with 12 bases left between them. The DNA of the CDR3 is TGTGCCATCAGTGATCTAGGGGAAGGGCCCCAGCATTTT. Protein sequence: CAISDLGEGPQHF.

The chain has TRBV5-8 and TRBJ1-2; D may be TRBD1 (5 bases). This CDR3 has 17 amino acids. Trimming left V 5 bases short and J 0 bases short, with 20 bases between. Germline V lookup: CDR1 SGHTS, CDR2 YDEGEE. CDR3 protein: CASSPWNQGVANYGYTF. The CDR3 nucleotides are TGTGCCAGCAGTCCGTGGAACCAGGGCGTAGCTAACTATGGCTACACCTTC.

The chain employs TRBV28 and TRBJ1-3; D ambiguous. The CDR3 is 16 residues long. Trimming removed 7 bases from V and 0 bases from J, with 16 bases in between. Germline CDR1 and CDR2: MDHEN and SYDVKM. In DNA, the CDR3 is TGTGCCAGCATTGACTCGACCCACCGCTCTGGAAACACCATATATTTT. Translating gives CASIDSTHRSGNTIYF.

V usage is TRBV7-2 and J usage is TRBJ1-2; perhaps TRBD1 as D (6 bases). V was pared by 0 bases and J by 7 bases, with 15 bases between. Per the germline V gene, CDR1 is SGHTA and CDR2 is FQGNSA. This CDR3 contains 15 residues. CDR3 region: CASSLAWGGGRGYTF. In DNA, the CDR3 is TGTGCCAGCAGCTTAGCATGGGGAGGGGGTCGTGGCTACACCTTC.

V gene TRBV29-1 combines with J gene TRBJ2-1; D is perhaps TRBD1 (5 bases). The ends were cut back, 3 bases at V and 12 bases at J, with 12 bases in the middle. The CDR3 runs to 11 residues. Per the germline V gene, CDR1 is SQVTM and CDR2 is ANQGSEA. In nucleotides, the CDR3 is TGCAGCGTTGAGTTTAGGGGATGGCAGTTCTTC. This codes for CSVEFRGWQFF.

The table lists this clone with a count of one. The chain links TRBV5-1 to TRBJ1-2, with TRBD1 identical over 7 bases. CDR1 is SGHRS, CDR2 YFSETQ, per germline. J was trimmed by 4 bases and V by 0 bases; bases with no gene match: 6. The CDR3 contains 15 residues. The chain's CDR3 is CASSLGTTGPYGYTF. The CDR3 DNA follows: TGCGCCAGCAGCTTGGGGACGACAGGGCCCTATGGCTACACCTTC.

This chain links TRBV12-3 or TRBV12-4 with TRBJ1-2; tentative D call: TRBD1 (5 bases). V was pared by 6 bases and J by 0 bases, with 8 bases between. The CDR3 runs 13 residues. This CDR3 reads CASSPDTNYGYTF. The CDR3 coding sequence is TGTGCCAGCAGCCCGGACACTAACTATGGCTACACCTTC.

This rearrangement joins TRBV24-1 to TRBJ2-1, with 8 bases that match TRBD2. The CDR3 is 12 residues long. Germline V CDR1 and CDR2: KGHDR, SFDVKD. V shed 3 bases and J 9 bases; nucleotides not matched to a gene: 0. The CDR3 region has the DNA TGTGCCACCAGTGATCTAGCGGGTGAGCAGTTCTTC. This codes for CATSDLAGEQFF.

J is TRBJ1-2 and V is TRBV11-2; TRBD1 matches 7 bases. Germline V gene lookup returns CDR1 SGHAT and CDR2 FQNNGV. CDR3 length: 15 amino acids. The V segment lost 5 bases and the J segment 5 bases; nucleotides outside the gene matches: 11. CDR3 nucleotide sequence: TGTGCCAGCAGCCCCCAACAGGGGAGACAGTATGGCTACACCTTC. It translates to CASSPQQGRQYGYTF.

The genes are TRBV6-6 and TRBJ2-5; D gene ambiguous. Between the trimmed V and J ends, which lost 2 bases and 0 bases, there was a span of 7 bases. Germline CDR1 is MNHNY and CDR2 is SVGAGI (reference sequence). CDR3 length: 14 residues. The CDR3 DNA is TGTGCCAGCAGTTACGCCGGTTACCAAGAGACCCAGTACTTC. As protein: CASSYAGYQETQYF.

The rearrangement joins TRBV28 to TRBJ2-1, with D unclear. The CDR3 runs to 12 residues. Trimming stripped 5 bases from V and 6 bases from J, with 8 bases between. The germline gives CDR1 MDHEN, CDR2 SYDVKM. In DNA, the CDR3 is TGTGCCAGCAGTCCTCGACTCAATGAGCAGTTCTTC. Protein: CASSPRLNEQFF.

This sequence joins TRBV6-5 and TRBJ2-1, with a possible D match to TRBD2 (6 bases). Germline CDR1 is MNHEY and CDR2 is SVGAGI. The CDR3 loop spans 15 amino acids. The ends were cut back, 4 bases at V and 0 bases at J, with 10 bases in the middle. The CDR3 nucleotides are TGTGCCAGCAGTTCTAGCGTTTACTCCTACAATGAGCAGTTCTTC. Amino acids: CASSSSVYSYNEQFF.

This chain uses TRBV28 with TRBJ2-7, with D tentatively TRBD2 (5 bases). The CDR3 has 12 amino acids. Germline V gene sequence: CDR1 MDHEN, CDR2 SYDVKM. V shed 3 bases and J shed 7 bases, with 10 bases lying between them. The CDR3 DNA sequence: TGTGCCAGCAGTTTCGGACTTAAGGAGCAGTACTTC. This codes for CASSFGLKEQYF.

The chain uses TRBV25-1 and TRBJ1-1; TRBD1 is a possible D gene (6 bases). Germline lookup yields CDR1 MGHDK and CDR2 SYGVNS. There are 14 residues in the CDR3. V was pared by 2 bases and J by 0 bases, with 7 bases between. CDR3 DNA sequence: TGTGCCAGCAGTGAAACAGGGCTGAACACTGAAGCTTTCTTT. It is translated as CASSETGLNTEAFF.

The chain is built from TRBV18 and TRBJ2-3; D unclear. Germline CDR1 is KGHSH and CDR2 is LQKENI. CDR3 length: 14 amino acids. Trimming cost V 2 bases and J 3 bases, with 9 bases left between them. DNA for the CDR3: TGTGCCAGCTCACCAACGGGTGGAACAGATACGCAGTATTTT. Protein product: CASSPTGGTDTQYF.

The chain has TRBV11-3 and TRBJ2-1; 10 nucleotides align to TRBD2. The length of the CDR3 is 13 residues. CDR1 SGHNT and CDR2 YENEEA come from the germline V gene. The V gene end was trimmed by 11 bases and the J gene end by 3 bases; junction bases not matched to a gene: 4. CDR3: CASGTSVYNEQFF. The CDR3 DNA follows: TGTGCCTCCGGGACTAGCGTCTACAATGAGCAGTTCTTC.

This chain connects TRBV12-3 or TRBV12-4 to TRBJ1-1, with D maybe TRBD1 (5 bases). With 7 bases removed from V and 3 bases from J, the gap between germline ends came to 12 bases. The CDR3 totals 13 residues. Here the CDR3 reads CASTPWGDTEAFF. As DNA, the CDR3 is TGTGCCAGCACCCCATGGGGGGACACTGAAGCTTTCTTT.

V and J are TRBV27 and TRBJ1-2; D gene uncertain. The germline gives CDR1 MNHEY, CDR2 SMNVEV (reference sequence). The CDR3 has 15 amino acids. The ends were cut back, 5 bases at V and 0 bases at J, with 13 bases in the middle. The CDR3 loop is CASSPTDQSNYGYTF. As DNA, the CDR3 is TGTGCCAGCAGTCCCACAGACCAATCTAACTATGGCTACACCTTC.

Concerning this clone itself: At one of its ends the junction is not consistent with the germline gene, which may arise from a read error. The rearrangement links TRBV4-1 to TRBJ1-3; D uncertain. This CDR3 contains 17 residues. Germline values: CDR1 MGHRA, CDR2 YSYEKL. The DNA of the CDR3 is TGCGCCAGCAGCCAAGAGGTGTCATTTGATCCAGGAAGCACCATATATTTT. It yields the protein CASSQEVSFDPGSTIYF.

This clone is a singleton in its sample. CDR3 DNA sequence: TGTGCCAGCAGATTTACAGGGCTGAATTCACCCCTCCACTTT. Residues: CASRFTGLNSPLHF. The chain uses TRBV6-5 and TRBJ1-6; TRBD1 is a possible D gene (6 bases). This CDR3 has 14 amino acids. Germline lookup yields CDR1 MNHEY and CDR2 SVGAGI. Trimming removed 6 bases at V and 7 bases at J, with 13 bases between.

The chain is built from TRBV6-6 and TRBJ2-1, with TRBD2 matching 8 bases. Germline CDR1 is MNHNY and CDR2 is SVGAGI (reference sequence). The CDR3 is made up of 14 amino acids. J gave up 7 bases and V 6 bases, and 8 bases lay outside the gene matches. The CDR3 region is CASRLAAPGNEQFF. CDR3 DNA sequence: TGTGCCAGCAGACTAGCGGCCCCGGGGAATGAGCAGTTCTTC.

This chain links TRBV12-5 with TRBJ1-5, with D unclear. V lost 7 bases and J 0 bases, leaving 10 bases between the germline ends. CDR1 and CDR2 (germline): LGHNT, FRNRAP. The CDR3 totals 14 residues. The CDR3 DNA reads as TGTGCTAGTGCCATCCACTTTAGCAATCAGCCCCAGCATTTT. It is translated as CASAIHFSNQPQHF.